Listed below are T cell receptor beta chains from one sample, sequenced in a study of T-cell memory formation after mild COVID-19. TCRdb analysed the 5' RACE reads with MiXCR anew, one entry per CDR3 protein. Altogether 85,000 to 130,000 distinct CDR3 sequences are present, over 15% being singletons, with the ten largest covering 28%. The sequencing input was PBMCs or a T cell subset sorted from them (not recorded which). These receptors were taken from an adult woman who had mild COVID-19 (a few samples of this study predate the infection). Cell type and time point are not known. CDR3s include the opening cysteine and the closing phenylalanine or tryptophan. D genes are given only for firm matches. The size entry is marked missing in some rows and otherwise reads once, few, many or a size class.

>TRBV25-1|TRBD2|TRBJ2-1|.
CASRTGGPWNEQFF
TGTGCCAGCAGGACGGGAGGGCCTTGGAATGAGCAGTTCTTC
>TRBV6-5|TRBD1|TRBJ1-4|.
CASSSSGGSEKLFF
TGTGCCAGCAGTTCCTCAGGGGGCTCTGAAAAACTGTTTTTT
>TRBV27|.|TRBJ2-7|.
CASSPVGLPIEQYF
TGTGCCAGCAGTCCTGTGGGCCTTCCCATCGAGCAGTACTTC
>TRBV24-1|.|TRBJ2-6|many
CATSPTGSSASGANVLTF
TGTGCCACCAGCCCAACAGGTTCCTCCGCCTCTGGGGCCAACGTCCTGACTTTC
>TRBV29-1|.|TRBJ2-5|many
CSVEDEGMVETQYF
TGCAGCGTTGAAGATGAGGGGATGGTGGAGACCCAGTACTTC
>TRBV7-9|TRBD1|TRBJ2-1|.
CASSPDRGRRNEQFF
TGTGCCAGCAGCCCAGACAGGGGGCGCAGGAATGAGCAGTTCTTC
>TRBV4-1|.|TRBJ2-5|.
CASSQGGRVPPYQETQYF
TGCGCCAGCAGCCAAGGGGGTCGAGTACCCCCCTACCAAGAGACCCAGTACTTC
>TRBV6-5|.|TRBJ2-1|few
CASSYPGSPGHNEQFF
TGTGCCAGCAGCTACCCTGGCTCCCCTGGGCATAATGAGCAGTTCTTC
>TRBV29-1|TRBD1|TRBJ2-7|many
CSVVVGTGSYEQYF
TGCAGCGTTGTAGTGGGGACAGGGTCCTACGAGCAGTACTTC
>TRBV12-3/TRBV12-4|.|TRBJ1-1|few
CASSLNSRIFRGGEAFF
TGTGCCAGCAGTCTTAACTCTCGGATCTTCAGAGGCGGTGAAGCTTTCTTT
>TRBV6-4|.|TRBJ2-1|.
CASSDSGLYEQFF
TGTGCCAGCAGTGACTCCGGGTTGTATGAGCAGTTCTTC
>TRBV15|.|TRBJ1-2|.
CATSRDRTAGYGYTF
TGTGCCACCAGCAGAGATAGGACAGCCGGCTATGGCTACACCTTC
>TRBV21-1|.|TRBJ1-2|.
CASSKARWQNRAYGYTF
TGTGCCAGCAGCAAAGCGCGTTGGCAGAACCGAGCCTATGGCTACACCTTC
>TRBV19|.|TRBJ1-1|.
CASSIGRVGAFF
TGTGCCAGTAGTATCGGGCGGGTAGGAGCTTTCTTT
>TRBV25-1|.|TRBJ1-1|.
CASNGMWGTEAFF
TGTGCCAGCAATGGGATGTGGGGCACTGAAGCTTTCTTT
>TRBV6-2/TRBV6-3|.|TRBJ2-1|many
CASHLPGPAYNEQFF
TGTGCCAGTCACCTTCCGGGACCAGCATACAATGAGCAGTTCTTC
>TRBV20-1|TRBD2|TRBJ2-4|.
CSARVAGISGIAKNIQYF
TGCAGTGCTAGAGTAGCGGGGATTAGCGGGATAGCCAAAAACATTCAGTACTTC
>TRBV29-1|TRBD1|TRBJ2-7|.
CSVSGWDRPLEQYF
TGCAGCGTTTCCGGGTGGGACAGGCCGCTCGAGCAGTACTTC
>TRBV20-1|.|TRBJ2-1|many
CSARDLSGPSYNEQFF
TGCAGTGCTAGAGATCTAAGCGGACCCTCCTACAATGAGCAGTTCTTC
>TRBV7-3|.|TRBJ1-2|.
CASSPDLSGGRDGYTF
TGTGCCAGCAGCCCCGACCTTTCCGGGGGGCGGGATGGCTACACCTTC
>TRBV12-3/TRBV12-4|.|TRBJ1-1|.
CASTQTGLNTEAFF
TGTGCCAGCACCCAGACAGGACTGAACACTGAAGCTTTCTTT
>TRBV9|.|TRBJ2-6|.
CASSVSGGGFSGANVLTF
TGTGCCAGCAGCGTAAGCGGCGGTGGGTTCTCTGGGGCCAACGTCCTGACTTTC
>TRBV20-1|TRBD2|TRBJ2-1|many
CSARDTASGGADWYEQFF
TGCAGTGCTAGAGATACCGCTAGCGGGGGGGCCGATTGGTATGAGCAGTTCTTC
>TRBV12-3/TRBV12-4|.|TRBJ1-3|.
CASSRSISGNTIYF
TGTGCCAGCAGTCGAAGTATCTCTGGAAACACCATATATTTT
>TRBV7-2|.|TRBJ2-3|.
CASSLNKAGTDTQYF
TGTGCCAGCAGCTTAAACAAGGCTGGCACAGATACGCAGTATTTT
>TRBV11-1|TRBD1|TRBJ2-1|few
CASSRPGQGYNEQFF
TGTGCCAGCAGCCGCCCAGGACAGGGCTACAATGAGCAGTTCTTC
>TRBV4-1|.|TRBJ1-1|once
CPSSRGRDGMNTEAFF
TGCCCCAGCAGCCGCGGCCGCGACGGCATGAACACTGAAGCTTTCTTT
>TRBV29-1|.|TRBJ1-1|few
CSVRLLEAFF
TGCAGCGTTCGACTCCTTGAAGCTTTCTTT
>TRBV7-8|.|TRBJ2-5|few
CASSPGVETQYF
TGTGCCAGCAGCCCAGGGGTAGAGACCCAGTACTTC
>TRBV29-1|.|TRBJ2-5|.
CSVASGPGEETQYF
TGCAGCGTTGCCTCTGGTCCAGGGGAAGAGACCCAGTACTTC
>TRBV9|.|TRBJ2-2|few
CASSVDGRALGVGGELFF
TGTGCCAGCAGCGTAGATGGCAGGGCCCTCGGGGTTGGCGGGGAGCTGTTTTTT